The rows below give T cell receptor beta chains drawn from one sample of a study of glioma-infiltrating T cells. One entry per CDR3 protein results from TCRdb running MiXCR on the multiplex PCR reads. The table records fewer than 110,000 distinct CDR3 sequences, approximately 28% of them present only once. The sample was glioma tissue, nonneoplastic brain tissue, or PBMCs (not recorded which). Receptors were obtained from a human donor with low-grade glioma or glioblastoma, undergoing nonglioma brain surgery, or in good health (not recorded which). The conserved cysteine and the conserved F or W are not part of the CDR3 here. A D gene is named only where the DNA matches it firmly. A row's size may be missing; if present it is once, few, many or a size class.

clone_size,cdr3_length,v_call,d_call,j_call,cdr3_aa
-,12,TRBV28,-,TRBJ1-5,ASSLGQSRQPQH
few,15,TRBV12-3/TRBV12-4,-,TRBJ1-2,ASSFLGEGRINYGYT
-,12,TRBV12-3/TRBV12-4,-,TRBJ2-2,ASSKGQNTGELF
-,14,TRBV7-2,-,TRBJ2-7,ASSPRDSYPSYEQY
many,12,TRBV28,-,TRBJ2-7,ASSSGFRGGEQY
many,12,TRBV6-6,-,TRBJ2-1,ASSYSNREGGQF
many,14,TRBV7-9,-,TRBJ1-2,ASSLVSAEANYGYT
many,12,TRBV20-1,-,TRBJ2-5,SATRLTGRETQY
many,13,TRBV5-4,TRBD1,TRBJ1-1,ASSFQGDGITEAF
few,13,TRBV7-2,-,TRBJ2-3,ASSLATGRSDTQY
many,13,TRBV7-2,-,TRBJ2-5,ASSFTTPYQETQY
many,15,TRBV7-2,-,TRBJ1-5,ASSSAPTGYSNQPQH
few,14,TRBV4-3,-,TRBJ2-7,ASSRDTRTLTYEQY
-,10,TRBV12-3/TRBV12-4,-,TRBJ2-3,ASSLSGHTQY
many,12,TRBV20-1,-,TRBJ1-2,SPELRTRANGYT
-,15,TRBV5-4,TRBD2,TRBJ2-1,ASSLDRLAGGNNEQF
many,12,TRBV27,TRBD1,TRBJ1-3,ASPTGESGNTIY
-,14,TRBV5-5,TRBD1,TRBJ2-3,ASSQSTGGITDTQY
-,13,TRBV7-3,TRBD2,TRBJ2-2,ASSLTPTSAGGLF
many,13,TRBV7-2,-,TRBJ2-1,ASSLGDSSYNEQF
many,11,TRBV5-1,-,TRBJ1-1,ASSLRVPSEAF
many,11,TRBV7-9,-,TRBJ2-7,ASSLAGSAGLY
many,11,TRBV6-1,-,TRBJ2-1,ASVLSSYNEQF
many,15,TRBV15,-,TRBJ2-2,ATSRDRIWAGTGELF
-,11,TRBV2,-,TRBJ2-7,ASSEALQDEQY
many,14,TRBV7-2,TRBD2,TRBJ2-5,ASSLGLAVYQETQY
many,13,TRBV20-1,TRBD1,TRBJ1-1,SARSHPGGSTEAF
many,10,TRBV20-1,-,TRBJ1-1,SAVGTHTEAF
-,12,TRBV2,TRBD2,TRBJ2-3,ASSRGAGGLTGD
few,10,TRBV18,TRBD1,TRBJ1-1,ASSPGTAEAF
many,11,TRBV7-2,-,TRBJ2-7,ASSSSRAYEQY
many,12,TRBV7-9,TRBD2,TRBJ2-5,ASSVAGGEETQY
many,10,TRBV5-1,-,TRBJ1-1,ASTGGGTEAF
once,10,TRBV7-2,-,TRBJ2-2,ASSLDSFKPF
few,18,TRBV6-1,TRBD2,TRBJ2-5,ASSEGFSGGRLSVQETQY
many,12,TRBV6-6,-,TRBJ1-5,ASSYSPESQPQH
few,13,TRBV7-2,TRBD2,TRBJ2-5,ASSSGLSGEETQY
many,16,TRBV20-1,TRBD2,TRBJ2-1,SAKWRLAGGRSYNEQF
many,14,TRBV20-1,TRBD2,TRBJ2-2,SARGIAGLNTGELF
-,12,TRBV29-1,-,TRBJ2-7,SVGKGPSSYEQY
many,12,TRBV6-1,-,TRBJ2-7,ASSAGRGSYEQY
many,15,TRBV20-1,TRBD1,TRBJ1-1,SARQEGRGKENTEAF
few,14,TRBV4-2,TRBD2,TRBJ2-3,AARTSGGASADTQY